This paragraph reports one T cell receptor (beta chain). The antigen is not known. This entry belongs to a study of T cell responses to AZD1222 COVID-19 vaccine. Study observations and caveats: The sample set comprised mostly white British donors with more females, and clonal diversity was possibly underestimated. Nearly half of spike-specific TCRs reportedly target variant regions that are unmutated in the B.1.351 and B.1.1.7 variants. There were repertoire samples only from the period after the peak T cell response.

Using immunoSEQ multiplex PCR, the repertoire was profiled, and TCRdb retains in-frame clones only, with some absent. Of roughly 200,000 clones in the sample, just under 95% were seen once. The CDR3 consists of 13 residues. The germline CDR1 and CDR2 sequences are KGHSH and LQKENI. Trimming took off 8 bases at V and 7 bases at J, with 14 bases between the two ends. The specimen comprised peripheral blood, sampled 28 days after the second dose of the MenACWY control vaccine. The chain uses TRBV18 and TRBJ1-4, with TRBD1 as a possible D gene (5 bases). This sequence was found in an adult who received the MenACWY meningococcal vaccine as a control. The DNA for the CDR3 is TGTGCCAGCCGGCCCAGGGCGGGTGAAAAACTGTTTTTT. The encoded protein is CASRPRAGEKLFF.